This T cell receptor (beta chain) is from a study of Ad26.COV2.S vaccination and SARS-CoV-2 variants. Study findings and constraints: In vaccinated individuals, spike-specific CD8+ and CD4+ T cell responses reportedly displayed substantial breadth. Researchers reported similar non-spike TCR breadth in vaccine and placebo recipients. The analyses of TCR breadth and depth may have understated the size of total T cell responses.

In the case of this clone: Its matching antigen is unknown.

The CDR3 covers 15 residues. J lost 2 bases, V lost 0 bases, and 2 bases had no gene match. Germline lookup yields CDR1 SEHNR and CDR2 FQNEAQ (reference sequence). Profiled with immunoSEQ multiplex PCR; TCRdb holds only in-frame clones, not every one. The sample carries more than 400,000 clones, roughly 87% recorded once. Documented treatment: 15 to 20 received Ad26.COV2.S at low or high dose, single or two shots; about 5 received placebo; per-sample allocation not given. The samples date from day 63 after the first vaccine or placebo injection. It was Wuhan-strain SARS-CoV-2 spike that the Ad26 vaccine vector expressed.

This receptor was taken from a person between 18 and 65 years old who received the Ad26.COV2.S COVID-19 vaccine or a placebo. The V call is TRBV7-9, the J call TRBJ2-7, with 9 positions matching TRBD1. The specimen was peripheral blood, collected in a trial of Ad26.COV2.S vaccine versus placebo. Here the CDR3 DNA reads TGTGCCAGCAGCTTAGCTAGGACAGGGGCCTACGAGCAGTACTTC. Translating it yields CASSLARTGAYEQYF.